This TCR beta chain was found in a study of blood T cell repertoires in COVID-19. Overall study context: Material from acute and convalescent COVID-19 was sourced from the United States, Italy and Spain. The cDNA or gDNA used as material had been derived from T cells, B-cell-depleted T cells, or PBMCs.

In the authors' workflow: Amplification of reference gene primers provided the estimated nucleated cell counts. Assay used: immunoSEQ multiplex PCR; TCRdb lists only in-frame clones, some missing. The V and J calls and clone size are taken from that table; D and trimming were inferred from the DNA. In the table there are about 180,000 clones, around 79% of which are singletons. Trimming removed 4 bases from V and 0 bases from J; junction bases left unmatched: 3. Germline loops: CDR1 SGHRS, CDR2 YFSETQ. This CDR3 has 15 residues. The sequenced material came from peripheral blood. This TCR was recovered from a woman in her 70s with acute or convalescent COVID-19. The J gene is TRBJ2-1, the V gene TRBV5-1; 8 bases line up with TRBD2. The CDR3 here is CASSPSGSSYNEQFF. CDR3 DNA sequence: TGCGCCAGCAGCCCGAGCGGGAGCTCCTACAATGAGCAGTTCTTC.